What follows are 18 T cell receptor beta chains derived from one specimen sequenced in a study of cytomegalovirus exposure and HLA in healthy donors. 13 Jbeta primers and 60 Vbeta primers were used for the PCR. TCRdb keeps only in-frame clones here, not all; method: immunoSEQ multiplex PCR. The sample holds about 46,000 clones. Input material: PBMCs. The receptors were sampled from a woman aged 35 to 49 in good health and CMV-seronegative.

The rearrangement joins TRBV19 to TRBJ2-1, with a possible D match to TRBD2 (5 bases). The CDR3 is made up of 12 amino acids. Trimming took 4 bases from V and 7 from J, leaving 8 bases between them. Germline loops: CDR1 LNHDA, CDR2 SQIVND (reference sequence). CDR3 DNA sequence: TGTGCCAGTAGTAGCGGGCTTAATGAGCAGTTCTTC. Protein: CASSSGLNEQFF.

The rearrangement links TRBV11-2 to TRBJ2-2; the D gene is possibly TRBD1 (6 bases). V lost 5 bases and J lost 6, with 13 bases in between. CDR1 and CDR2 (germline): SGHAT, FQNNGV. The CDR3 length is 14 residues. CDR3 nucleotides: TGTGCCAGCAGCCGATACAGGGTGGCCGGGGAGCTGTTTTTT. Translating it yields CASSRYRVAGELFF.

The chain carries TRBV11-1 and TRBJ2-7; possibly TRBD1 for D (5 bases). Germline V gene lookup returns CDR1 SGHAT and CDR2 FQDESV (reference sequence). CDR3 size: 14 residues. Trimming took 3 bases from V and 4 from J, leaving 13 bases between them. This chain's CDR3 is CASSFPGRAYEQYF. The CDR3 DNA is TGTGCCAGCAGCTTTCCCGGCAGGGCTTACGAGCAGTACTTC.

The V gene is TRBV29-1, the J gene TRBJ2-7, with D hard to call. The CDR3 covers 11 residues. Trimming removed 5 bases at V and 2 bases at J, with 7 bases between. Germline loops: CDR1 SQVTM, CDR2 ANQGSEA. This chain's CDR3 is CSVRAAYEQYF. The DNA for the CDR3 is TGCAGCGTTCGTGCAGCCTACGAGCAGTACTTC.

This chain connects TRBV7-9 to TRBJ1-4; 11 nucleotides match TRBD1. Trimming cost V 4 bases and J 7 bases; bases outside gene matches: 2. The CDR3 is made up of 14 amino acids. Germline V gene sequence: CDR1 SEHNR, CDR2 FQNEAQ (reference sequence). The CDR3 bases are TGTGCCAGCAGCTCGGGACAGGGGGGTGAAAAACTGTTTTTT. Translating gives CASSSGQGGEKLFF.

The CDR3 DNA is TGTGCCAGCAGGACACCGGGACAGGGCTACAATGAGCAGTTCTTC. Its protein product is CASRTPGQGYNEQFF. This chain connects TRBV6-5 to TRBJ2-1; the match to TRBD1 covers 9 bases. This CDR3 is built from 15 residues. The V gene end was trimmed by 6 bases and the J gene end by 3 bases; junction bases not matched to a gene: 6. Germline assignment: CDR1 MNHEY and CDR2 SVGAGI.

This chain's CDR3 is CASSQGSHRLSSYEQYF. In DNA, the CDR3 is TGCGCCAGCAGCCAAGGAAGTCACAGGCTCAGCTCCTACGAGCAGTACTTC. The chain carries TRBV4-1 and TRBJ2-7; TRBD1 might be the D (5 bases). Per germline, CDR1 MGHRA and CDR2 YSYEKL. V was clipped by 1 base and J by 0 bases, with 16 bases between them. The CDR3 runs 17 residues.

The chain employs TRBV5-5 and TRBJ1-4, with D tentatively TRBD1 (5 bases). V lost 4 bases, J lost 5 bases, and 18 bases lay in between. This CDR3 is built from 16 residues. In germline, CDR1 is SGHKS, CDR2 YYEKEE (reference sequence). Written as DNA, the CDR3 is TGTGCCAGCAGCCCTCTGGGAGGGGCGTCAAATGAAAAACTGTTTTTT. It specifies CASSPLGGASNEKLFF. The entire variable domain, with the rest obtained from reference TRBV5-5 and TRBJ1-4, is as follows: DAGVTQSPTHLIKTRGQQVTLRCSPISGHKSVSWYQQVLGQGPQFIFQYYEKEERGRGNFPDRFSARQFPNYSSELNVNALLLGDSALYLCASSPLGGASNEKLFFGSGTQLSVL.

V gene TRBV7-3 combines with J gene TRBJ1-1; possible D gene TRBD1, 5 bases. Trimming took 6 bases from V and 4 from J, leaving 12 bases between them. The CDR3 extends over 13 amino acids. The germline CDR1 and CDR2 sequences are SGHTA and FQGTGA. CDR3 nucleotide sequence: TGTGCCAGCAGTCCAGGGATTCTCACTGAAGCTTTCTTT. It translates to CASSPGILTEAFF. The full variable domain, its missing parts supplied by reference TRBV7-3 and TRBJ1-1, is GAGVSQTPSNKVTEKGKYVELRCDPISGHTALYWYRQSLGQGPEFLIYFQGTGAADDSGLPNDRFFAVRPEGSVSTLKIQRTERGDSAVYLCASSPGILTEAFFGQGTRLTVV.

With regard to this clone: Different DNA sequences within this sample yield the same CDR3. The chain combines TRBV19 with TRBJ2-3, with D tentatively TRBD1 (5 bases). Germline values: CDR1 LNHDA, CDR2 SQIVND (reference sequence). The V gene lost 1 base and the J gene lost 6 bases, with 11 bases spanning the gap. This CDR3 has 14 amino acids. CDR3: CASSIAPAGDTQYF. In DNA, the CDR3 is TGTGCCAGTAGTATAGCCCCCGCAGGGGATACGCAGTATTTT.

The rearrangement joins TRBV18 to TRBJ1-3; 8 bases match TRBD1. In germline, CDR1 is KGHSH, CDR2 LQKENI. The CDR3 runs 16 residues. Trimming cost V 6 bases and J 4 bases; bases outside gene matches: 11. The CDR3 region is CASSQSWTGNGNTIYF. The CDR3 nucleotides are TGTGCCAGCTCCCAGTCCTGGACAGGGAACGGAAACACCATATATTTT.

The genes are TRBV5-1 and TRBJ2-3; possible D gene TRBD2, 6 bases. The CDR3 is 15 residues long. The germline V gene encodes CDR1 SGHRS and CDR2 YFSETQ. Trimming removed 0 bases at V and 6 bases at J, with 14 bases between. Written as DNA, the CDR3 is TGCGCCAGCAGCTTGGGGGGGGTGACGTGGGATACGCAGTATTTT. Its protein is CASSLGGVTWDTQYF.

CDR3: CASSLRGRFDGYTF. DNA of the CDR3: TGTGCCAGCAGCTTGAGGGGGCGTTTCGATGGCTACACCTTC. The chain has TRBV5-4 and TRBJ1-2; 7 nucleotides match TRBD1. The J segment lost 6 bases and the V segment lost 1 base, leaving 6 bases of the junction unmatched. The CDR3 spans 14 residues. The V gene's germline CDR1 is SGHNT and CDR2 YYREEE (reference sequence).

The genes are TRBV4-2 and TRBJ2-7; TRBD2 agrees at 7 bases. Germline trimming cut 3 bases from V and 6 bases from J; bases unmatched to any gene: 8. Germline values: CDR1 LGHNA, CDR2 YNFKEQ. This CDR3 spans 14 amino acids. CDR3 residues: CASSQIGTTFEQYF. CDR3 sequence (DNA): TGTGCCAGCAGCCAGATTGGGACTACCTTCGAGCAGTACTTC.

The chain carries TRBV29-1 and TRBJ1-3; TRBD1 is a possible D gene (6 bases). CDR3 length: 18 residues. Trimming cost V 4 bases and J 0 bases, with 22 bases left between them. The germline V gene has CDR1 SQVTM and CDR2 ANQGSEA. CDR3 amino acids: CSVVHPGEAPFSGNTIYF. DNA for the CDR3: TGCAGCGTTGTCCACCCAGGGGAAGCTCCCTTCTCTGGAAACACCATATATTTT.

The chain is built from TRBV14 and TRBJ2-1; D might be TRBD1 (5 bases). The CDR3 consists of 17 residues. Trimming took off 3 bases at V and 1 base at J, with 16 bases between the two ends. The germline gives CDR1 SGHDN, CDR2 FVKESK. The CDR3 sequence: CASSQVRAAVSYNEQFF. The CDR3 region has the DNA TGTGCCAGCAGCCAGGTCAGGGCGGCCGTGTCCTACAATGAGCAGTTCTTC.

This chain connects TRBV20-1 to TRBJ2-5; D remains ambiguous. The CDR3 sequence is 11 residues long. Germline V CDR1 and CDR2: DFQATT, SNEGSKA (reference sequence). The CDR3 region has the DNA TGCAGCCCTATGAGGCCGGAGACCCAGTACTTC. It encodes CSPMRPETQYF.

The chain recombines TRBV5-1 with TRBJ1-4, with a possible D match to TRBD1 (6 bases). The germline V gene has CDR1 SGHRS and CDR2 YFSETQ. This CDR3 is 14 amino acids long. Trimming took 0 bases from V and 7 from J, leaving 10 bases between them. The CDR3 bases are TGCGCCAGCAGCTTGGAGTCAGGGGCTGAAAAACTGTTTTTT. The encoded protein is CASSLESGAEKLFF.